This T cell receptor beta chain was sequenced in a study of control samples from healthy donors and cancer patients. Only in-frame clones appear in the TCRdb table, and some are missing; sequencing was by immunoSEQ multiplex PCR. The sample comprises 130,000 or so clones, 75% to 95% of which are singletons, and approximately 6.8% rests with the top ten. Germline V CDR1 and CDR2: SGDLS, YYNGEE. This CDR3 is built from 15 residues. V lost 3 bases, J lost 0 bases, and 12 bases lay in between. The rearrangement joins TRBV9 to TRBJ2-5; D possibly matches TRBD1 or TRBD2 (5 bases each). Sequenced: blood. The source of this sequence is a young man in good health. CDR3 nucleotides: TGTGCCAGCAGCGCAGGGACGGCGGACCAAGAGACCCAGTACTTC. Its translation is CASSAGTADQETQYF.